This TCR beta chain was profiled in a study of blood T cell repertoires in COVID-19. 11 amino acids form the CDR3, both terminal residues included. Of note for this clone: This is likely a read error, given that the CDR3 carries no conserved phenylalanine or tryptophan at its end. The DNA is omitted, as the CDR3 cannot be located on it reliably, and the CDR3 follows TCRdb's listing.

TCRdb keeps only in-frame clones here, not all; method: immunoSEQ multiplex PCR. The table has 300,000 to 350,000 clones, 70% to 90% seen once. The study drew participants aged roughly 18 to 89 years from 20 to 30 US areas. This sequence joins TRBV12-3 or TRBV12-4 and TRBJ1-1; TRBD1, the table's D call, was not compared with the DNA. The receptor was derived from a man aged 30 to 45 who had recovered from COVID-19. Sequenced: PBMCs or T cells enriched from blood (not recorded which). CDR3 region: CASSFGQAQVL.